This is a list of T cell receptor beta chains from one sample in a study of post-analysis software for immune sequencing data. From the PCR reads, TCRdb called clonotypes with MiXCR, one entry per CDR3 protein. The table shows fewer than 850,000 distinct CDR3 sequences, with roughly 27% occurring only once. Sequences were obtained from blood. These receptors were collected from a girl aged 5-17 years with multiple sclerosis. CDR3s include the opening cysteine and the closing phenylalanine or tryptophan. Fields, in order: CDR3 DNA, CDR3 protein, V gene, J gene, D gene, clone size. The D gene is left open where the match is weak. Size is omitted from some rows. Given values are once, few, many or a class for expanded clones.

CDR3nt: TGTGCCACCGAAAGGACGAGCAGGGACACTGAAGCTTTCTTT; CDR3aa: CATERTSRDTEAFF; v_gene: TRBV24-1; j_gene: TRBJ1-1; d_gene: -; abundance: few
CDR3nt: TGCGCCAGCAGCAGCGGACAGGGGGTGCCCGGGGAGCTGTTTTTT; CDR3aa: CASSSGQGVPGELFF; v_gene: TRBV5-1; j_gene: TRBJ2-2; d_gene: TRBD1; abundance: -
CDR3nt: TGCAGTGCTCCTAAACCGACAGGGGGATCCACAGATACGCAGTATTTT; CDR3aa: CSAPKPTGGSTDTQYF; v_gene: TRBV20-1; j_gene: TRBJ2-3; d_gene: TRBD1; abundance: once
CDR3nt: TGTGCCAGCAGCCAAAACAGGGAAAAACTGTTTTTT; CDR3aa: CASSQNREKLFF; v_gene: TRBV6-5; j_gene: TRBJ1-4; d_gene: -; abundance: -
CDR3nt: TGCAGTGCTAGAGATGGGGCTCTGATGAACACTGAAGCTTTCTTT; CDR3aa: CSARDGALMNTEAFF; v_gene: TRBV20-1; j_gene: TRBJ1-1; d_gene: -; abundance: -
CDR3nt: TGCGCCAGCAGCTTGGCCGAGAGGACAGAGGGCTCTAGCGGGAGTTACGAGCAGTACTTC; CDR3aa: CASSLAERTEGSSGSYEQYF; v_gene: TRBV5-1; j_gene: TRBJ2-7; d_gene: TRBD2; abundance: -
CDR3nt: TGCAGTGCTAGTCCCCCGGGGGGGACCCAGCCCCAGCATTTT; CDR3aa: CSASPPGGTQPQHF; v_gene: TRBV20-1; j_gene: TRBJ1-5; d_gene: -; abundance: -
CDR3nt: TGCAGCGTTGAAGATCGGGGGACAGAATCTGGGGCCAACGTCCTGACTTTC; CDR3aa: CSVEDRGTESGANVLTF; v_gene: TRBV29-1; j_gene: TRBJ2-6; d_gene: -; abundance: -
CDR3nt: TGTGCCAGCAGTTTGCGGGACAGGGCTCGCAATGAGCAGTTCTTC; CDR3aa: CASSLRDRARNEQFF; v_gene: TRBV12-3/TRBV12-4; j_gene: TRBJ2-1; d_gene: TRBD1; abundance: -
CDR3nt: TGCAGTGCTAGGATCGCGTACCAAGAGACCCAGTACTTC; CDR3aa: CSARIAYQETQYF; v_gene: TRBV20-1; j_gene: TRBJ2-5; d_gene: -; abundance: few
CDR3nt: TGCGCCAGCAGCCAAGGCGTTAACAATGAGCAGTTCTTC; CDR3aa: CASSQGVNNEQFF; v_gene: TRBV4-1; j_gene: TRBJ2-1; d_gene: -; abundance: many
CDR3nt: TGTGCCACCAGCAGAGAAGCTTCGGTGGGGGTTTCACCCCTCCACTTT; CDR3aa: CATSREASVGVSPLHF; v_gene: TRBV15; j_gene: TRBJ1-6; d_gene: -; abundance: -
CDR3nt: TGCAGTGCCAACGGGCCGAGACTAGCGACACTCATCTCCTACAATGAGCAGTTCTTC; CDR3aa: CSANGPRLATLISYNEQFF; v_gene: TRBV20-1; j_gene: TRBJ2-1; d_gene: TRBD2; abundance: few
CDR3nt: TGCGCCAGCAGCTTGGAATCGCAGGCCCGGATCGGGGAGCTGTTTTTT; CDR3aa: CASSLESQARIGELFF; v_gene: TRBV5-1; j_gene: TRBJ2-2; d_gene: -; abundance: -
CDR3nt: TGCAGCGTTGAAGATCAAGGGGTCCGGAACACTGAAGCTTTCTTT; CDR3aa: CSVEDQGVRNTEAFF; v_gene: TRBV29-1; j_gene: TRBJ1-1; d_gene: -; abundance: -
CDR3nt: TGTGCCAGCAGCGGGGGTGGGGTTATGACCCAGTACTTC; CDR3aa: CASSGGGVMTQYF; v_gene: TRBV9; j_gene: TRBJ2-5; d_gene: -; abundance: few
CDR3nt: TGTGCCAGCAGTAGTATAGTAAAAAGAGCTCCCTACAATGAGCAGTTCTTC; CDR3aa: CASSSIVKRAPYNEQFF; v_gene: TRBV6-4; j_gene: TRBJ2-1; d_gene: -; abundance: -
CDR3nt: TGTGCCACGACGAGTCGGGCTAGCGGGAGCTTCAGCGAGCAGTTCTTC; CDR3aa: CATTSRASGSFSEQFF; v_gene: TRBV10-3; j_gene: TRBJ2-1; d_gene: TRBD2; abundance: -
CDR3nt: TGCAGTGCTGGAGGGGGACAGGGGACGGGCTATGGCTACACCTTC; CDR3aa: CSAGGGQGTGYGYTF; v_gene: TRBV20-1; j_gene: TRBJ1-2; d_gene: TRBD1; abundance: -
CDR3nt: TGCAGCGTTGTTGGGCAGGGAATGGTCAATGAGCAGTTCTTC; CDR3aa: CSVVGQGMVNEQFF; v_gene: TRBV29-1; j_gene: TRBJ2-1; d_gene: -; abundance: many
CDR3nt: TGTGCCATCAGTGGGAGACAGAGATCTGGGGCCAACGTCCTGACTTTC; CDR3aa: CAISGRQRSGANVLTF; v_gene: TRBV10-3; j_gene: TRBJ2-6; d_gene: -; abundance: few
CDR3nt: TGCGCCAGCAGCCAAGGTCTGGGGGACATTCAGTACTTC; CDR3aa: CASSQGLGDIQYF; v_gene: TRBV4-1; j_gene: TRBJ2-4; d_gene: -; abundance: -
CDR3nt: TGTGCCAGCTCACATGGTCTGGGTGACTACGAGCAGTACTTC; CDR3aa: CASSHGLGDYEQYF; v_gene: TRBV18; j_gene: TRBJ2-7; d_gene: -; abundance: -
CDR3nt: TGCAGTGCCAACAAGCGGGACAGGGATTTAAATTCCTACAATGAGCAGTTCTTC; CDR3aa: CSANKRDRDLNSYNEQFF; v_gene: TRBV20-1; j_gene: TRBJ2-1; d_gene: TRBD1; abundance: few
CDR3nt: TGTGCCAGCAGCCGGAGCCACCAAGAGACCCAGTACTTC; CDR3aa: CASSRSHQETQYF; v_gene: TRBV28; j_gene: TRBJ2-5; d_gene: -; abundance: few
CDR3nt: TGTGCCAGCAGTCTGGACAGGGGGCAGGGCAATCAGCCCCAGCATTTT; CDR3aa: CASSLDRGQGNQPQHF; v_gene: TRBV28; j_gene: TRBJ1-5; d_gene: TRBD1; abundance: -
CDR3nt: TGCAGTGCTCCAGGACAGGCCGTCTACGAGCAGTACTTC; CDR3aa: CSAPGQAVYEQYF; v_gene: TRBV20-1; j_gene: TRBJ2-7; d_gene: TRBD1; abundance: few
CDR3nt: TGCGCCAGCAGCCAAGATGCGGCCGGGGACATGAAGGATGAGCAGTTCTTC; CDR3aa: CASSQDAAGDMKDEQFF; v_gene: TRBV4-3; j_gene: TRBJ2-1; d_gene: -; abundance: few
CDR3nt: TGTGCCAGCTCCCAGCGGGGGGGCCAGGCGGAAAAACTGTTTTTT; CDR3aa: CASSQRGGQAEKLFF; v_gene: TRBV12-3/TRBV12-4; j_gene: TRBJ1-4; d_gene: -; abundance: few
CDR3nt: TGCAGCGTTGAAGAGTACCTTATGCAGTTCTTC; CDR3aa: CSVEEYLMQFF; v_gene: TRBV29-1; j_gene: TRBJ2-1; d_gene: -; abundance: -
CDR3nt: TGTGCCACCCTACACCGGGGGAGCGGGTCAGATACGCAGTATTTT; CDR3aa: CATLHRGSGSDTQYF; v_gene: TRBV15; j_gene: TRBJ2-3; d_gene: -; abundance: -